This record looks at one T cell receptor beta chain sequence and its context. Its binding antigen is unknown. Per-nucleotide qualities are absent, and no much larger clonotype sits a single base away. This record comes from a study of cytomegalovirus exposure and HLA in healthy donors (TCRdb year 2017). Background for the entire study: In an earlier analysis of roughly 590 of the donors, about 270 Gb of sequence data and about 110 million unique TCR beta sequences from approximately 180 million T cells were reported. An early release that covered several hundred HLA-typed donors contained around 300 gigabases of sequencing data and 65 million to 100 million unique TCR sequences. The genetic ancestry cluster associated with self-reported Caucasian donors included 81% of the approximately 430 genotyped donors. The study aimed to test whether cataloging public T cell receptors could reveal signatures of past pathogen exposure. The study used immunosequencing to profile the T cell repertoires of 600 to 850 subjects and linked those repertoires to cytomegalovirus serostatus. Along with the approximately 650-subject first cohort, a separate validation cohort of 120 different subjects was used. To predict cytomegalovirus infection status, the study brought together high-throughput TCR immunosequencing, statistical association of individual TCRs with disease status, and machine learning. To study patterns of TCR occurrence, a later analysis re-analyzed previously published TCR beta repertoires from around 660 donors and added high-resolution HLA genotyping. The later analysis used no new phenotypic data to find candidate immune exposures, relying instead on TCR beta sequences and their occurrence across donors. An earlier analysis of several hundred of the donors used high-throughput TCR beta sequencing to judge whether each TCR beta V gene segment behaved as functional or pseudogenic. Donor age, sex, ethnicity and CMV serostatus were collected together with the repertoire data. A later genetic analysis took genome-wide SNP genotypes for about 55% of the roughly 700 donors and used that subset as a discovery cohort. Every repertoire in the discovery cohort had been generated on one and the same sequencing platform. HLA typing included class I and class II loci at four-digit resolution. The number of donors typed differed by locus, with about 629-630 for A, B, C, DRB1 and DQB1, around 500 for DQA1, 606 for DPA1, and some 450 for DPB1. Four to six DR-DQ haplotypes were handled as single units for association and clustering, since linkage in the cohort was strong. Among over 350 genotyped donors of the cohort, an average of approximately 230,000 unique TCR beta nucleotide sequences were sequenced per donor, around 20% of them non-productive. Overall study results and their limits: Cytomegalovirus status was reported to be diagnosed by the classifier with high specificity and sensitivity in both the original and validation cohorts. An earlier analysis of roughly 570 of the donors showed that most TCR beta V segments appeared in productive rearrangements either about 90% or about 30% of the time, which broadly matched IMGT annotations. When HLA alleles, especially DR and DQ, strongly co-occurred, attributing TCR associations to individual alleles was difficult. Because HLA typing was unavailable for some donors at each locus, only the typed subset was used in association tests. Sequencing depth was assumed to be roughly uniform across donors in the presence/absence analyses, though that assumption may not hold. In the study, approximately 160 TCR beta chains were listed as associated with cytomegalovirus. Most TCR sequences were observed very rarely across donors, whereas some public TCRs were present in many individuals. In vitro tests confirmed that a few of the cytomegalovirus-associated TCR beta chains recognize cytomegalovirus antigens. A further reported finding was that TCR beta sequences accurately predicted the HLA-A and HLA-B alleles for most subjects in the first cohort. Correlated functional status among segregating V segments might reflect linkage disequilibrium, but an unknown experimental factor could not be ruled out. Several of the top co-occurrence clusters appeared to be linked to parvovirus B19, influenza, CMV and Epstein-Barr virus, according to a later analysis. At a false discovery rate of 0.05, a later analysis linked 16,951 TCR beta sequences to specific HLA alleles. This cohort had only TCR beta chains sequenced, and the lack of alpha or paired-chain data limited which features could be detected. It was suggested by the authors that the approach could potentially be generalized to other disease states and immunological phenotypes. Some IMGT-functional V segments, including TRBV6-2 and TRBV6-3, could not be told apart with the 87-base-pair reads, so those segments were excluded. In a later analysis, HLA-associated TCR beta chains were found to be more clonally expanded and to have lower generation probabilities than equally common non-associated chains. In a later analysis, most CMV-associated TCR beta chains were found to appear HLA-restricted, with HLA associations seemingly driven largely by CMV exposure. The earlier analysis of approximately 590 of the donors excluded about 16 rarely observed V segments, including chromosome 9 orphons, because counts were too low. A later analysis found that TCR association rates varied across HLA loci, with DRB1 alleles showing the most associated TCRs and HLA-C alleles the fewest. An association between a missense DCLRE1C variant and V-gene and J-gene trimming of TCR beta chains was found in a later genetic analysis and replicated in an independent cohort. A group of highly shared sequence variants was considered likely to be a technical artifact of the sequencing pipeline. In a later genetic analysis, fewer N-insertions in productive TCRs were reported among donors in an Asian-associated ancestry cluster than the approximately 670-donor mean. The only immune exposure information available for the cohort was CMV serostatus.

CDR1 and CDR2 are drawn from the germline V gene: SGDLS, YYNGEE. After removal of 3 bases from V and 5 bases from J, the junction retains 17 bases not matched to a gene. The CDR3 holds 18 amino acids from the cysteine to the phenylalanine. Only CDR3 DNA remains: 54 bases, in frame from the first base. The protocol used for the library was the immunoSEQ multiplex PCR assay. The multiplex PCR relied on a mix of 60 forward primers for TCR Vbeta segments and 13 reverse primers for TCR Jbeta segments. A multiplex PCR assay on genomic DNA amplified the CDR3 region of rearranged TCR beta genes. The Illumina HiSeq System was used to sequence the amplified TCR beta libraries as 87-base-pair reads. Concerning the study's data processing: A later analysis counted tens of millions of unique TCR beta chains across the 600 to 850 repertoires, and some 11 million of these chains were shared by at least two donors. A nearest-neighbor algorithm error-corrected the raw reads and collapsed the reads into unique sequences, merging closely related sequences to remove PCR and sequencing errors. Alignment of CDR3 sequences to IMGT reference sequences was used to assign V, D and J gene segments. For a sequence to be retained, a match of at least six nucleotides to both a V gene segment and a J gene segment was required. A rearrangement counted as productive if the CDR3 had no stop codons and remained in frame with V and J, and every other rearrangement counted as non-productive. Following IMGT convention, CDR3 was defined as the stretch from the second conserved V-encoded cysteine to the conserved J-encoded phenylalanine. Sequences without an unambiguous match to a single V gene segment were excluded from the earlier analysis of about 600 of the donors. An earlier analysis of about 590 of the donors classified V segments as functional when productive rearrangements were above 56.7% and as segregating when the standard deviation between donors was above 5%. A statistical classification framework was built for diagnosing cytomegalovirus status from the catalog of TCR beta chain sequences. V and J gene assignment, in a later analysis, came from comparing TCR nucleotide sequences with IMGT/GENE-DB human TR gene sequences. The TCRdist pipeline was used in a later analysis to assign CDR3 sequences and most-parsimonious VDJ recombination scenarios. In a later analysis, each TCR beta chain was defined by its CDR3 amino acid sequence together with its V-gene family, and reads lacking a unique V-gene family were excluded. As a way to deal with suspected cross-contamination and a sequencing artifact, a later analysis dropped 450 to 600 nucleotide sequences that were highly shared and had low generation probability. A later analysis calculated a clonal expansion index for each public chain from normalized within-repertoire ranks of inferred template counts. A later analysis computed generation probabilities with a VDJ recombination model fitted to out-of-frame rearrangements, and checked the results against IGoR. A later analysis scored TCR-TCR, TCR-HLA and TCR-CMV co-occurrence with hypergeometric tests, applying a repertoire-size bias correction to TCR pairs. In a later analysis, false discovery rates were estimated by permuting HLA or CMV assignments 20 times. A later analysis grouped co-occurring TCRs with DBSCAN, adding TCRdist sequence similarity when clustering within HLA-allele-positive subsets. Co-occurrence clustering excluded repertoires with fewer than 30,000 or more than 120,000 public chains, plus five with anomalous nucleotide sharing. TCRdb obtained this table from immuneACCESS and retained in-frame rearrangements with V and J assigned. These tables miss some clones; where compared with another copy, unresolved V genes account for less than half of the shortfall, and the remainder is unexplained. The V and J calls and clone size were taken over from that table, and D and trimming were inferred from the DNA. In all, the sample holds approximately 38,000 clones, and around 82% of those were seen once. The ten most abundant clones make up over 9.5% of the sample.

The cohort comprised around 700 healthy bone marrow donors. Cohort members were all nominally healthy when sampled, although unrecorded immune exposures were likely present. The donor was CMV seropositive and belonged to the group of around 300 seropositive cohort members. Every donor gave a peripheral blood sample, and the peripheral blood mononuclear cells from that sample were used for TCR beta sequencing. The Qiagen DNeasy Blood Extraction Kit was used to extract genomic DNA from the blood cell samples. The clonotype comes from a young woman in good health and CMV-seropositive. Sequencing used PBMCs. The rearrangement joined TRBV9 to TRBJ1-2, with 9 bases matching TRBD1. The CDR3 reads CASSAWEDRGLSEYGYTF. The nucleotide sequence reads TGTGCCAGCAGCGCCTGGGAGGACAGGGGCTTAAGCGAATATGGCTACACCTTC.